Listed here is a single T cell receptor beta chain. In the source study's methods: Reference gene primer amplification yielded estimated nucleated cell counts. The method was immunoSEQ multiplex PCR; TCRdb's version includes in-frame clones alone and lacks a portion of them. That table gives V, J and clone size, and the DNA gave D and trimming. The table lists hundreds of thousands of clones, about nine tenths of them singletons. The CDR3 length is 14 residues. With 5 bases clipped from V and 8 bases from J, the junction kept 6 bases outside the gene matches. From germline, CDR1 is LGHDT and CDR2 YNNKEL (reference sequence). This sample is drawn from a study of blood T cell repertoires in COVID-19. Study in general: Sites across the United States, Italy and Spain contributed samples from acute and convalescent COVID-19. PBMCs, B-cell-depleted T cells, or T cells provided the cDNA or gDNA that made up the material.

The sequencing sample was made of peripheral blood. This chain links TRBV3-1 (or the pseudogene TRBV3-2) with TRBJ1-6; 7 bases map to TRBD1. This TCR derives from a woman aged 25 to 39 with active or convalescent COVID-19. The CDR3 is CASSGGGSYSPLHF. CDR3 sequence (DNA): TGTGCCAGCAGCGGAGGGGGCAGTTATTCACCCCTCCACTTT.